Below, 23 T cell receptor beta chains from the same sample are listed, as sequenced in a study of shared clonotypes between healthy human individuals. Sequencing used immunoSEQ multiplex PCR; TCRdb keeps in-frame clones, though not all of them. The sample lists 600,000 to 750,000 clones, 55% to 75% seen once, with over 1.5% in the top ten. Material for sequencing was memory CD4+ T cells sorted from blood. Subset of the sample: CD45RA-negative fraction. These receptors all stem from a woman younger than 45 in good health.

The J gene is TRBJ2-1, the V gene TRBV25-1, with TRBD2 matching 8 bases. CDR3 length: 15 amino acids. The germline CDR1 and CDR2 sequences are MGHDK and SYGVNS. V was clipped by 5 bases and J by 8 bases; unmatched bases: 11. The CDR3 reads CASSSVGREGDEQFF. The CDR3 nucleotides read TGTGCCAGCAGTAGCGTGGGACGGGAGGGAGATGAGCAGTTCTTC.

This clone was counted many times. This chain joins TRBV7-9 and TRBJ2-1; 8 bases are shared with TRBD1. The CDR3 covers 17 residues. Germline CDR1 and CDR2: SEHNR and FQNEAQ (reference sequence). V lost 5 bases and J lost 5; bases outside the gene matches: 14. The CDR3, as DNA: TGTGCCAGCAGCCGAAAGCGGACAGGGCCAACGAACAATGAGCAGTTCTTC. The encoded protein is CASSRKRTGPTNNEQFF.

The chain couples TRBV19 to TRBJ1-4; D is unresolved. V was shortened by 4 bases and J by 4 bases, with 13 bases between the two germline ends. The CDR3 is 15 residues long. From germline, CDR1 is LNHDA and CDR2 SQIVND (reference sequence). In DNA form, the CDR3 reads TGTGCCAGTAGTAAGATCGGCTGGATTAATGAAAAACTGTTTTTT. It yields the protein CASSKIGWINEKLFF.

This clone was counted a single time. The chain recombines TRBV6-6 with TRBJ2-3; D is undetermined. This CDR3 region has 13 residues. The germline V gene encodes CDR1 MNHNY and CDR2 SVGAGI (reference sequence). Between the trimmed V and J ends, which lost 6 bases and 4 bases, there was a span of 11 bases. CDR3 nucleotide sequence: TGTGCCAGCAGAATGACACTATCAGATACGCAGTATTTT. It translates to CASRMTLSDTQYF.

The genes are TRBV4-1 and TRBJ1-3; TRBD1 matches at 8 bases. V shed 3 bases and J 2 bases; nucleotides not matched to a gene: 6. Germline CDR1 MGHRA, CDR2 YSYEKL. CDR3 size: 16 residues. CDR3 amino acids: CASSHPTGVTGNTIYF. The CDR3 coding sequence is TGCGCCAGCAGCCACCCGACAGGGGTGACTGGAAACACCATATATTTT.

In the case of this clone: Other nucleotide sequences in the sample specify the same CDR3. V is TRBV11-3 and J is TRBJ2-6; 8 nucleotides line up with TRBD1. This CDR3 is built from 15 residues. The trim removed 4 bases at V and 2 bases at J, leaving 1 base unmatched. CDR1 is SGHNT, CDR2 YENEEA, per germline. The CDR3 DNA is TGTGCCAGCAGCTCAGGGGGCGCTGGGGCCAACGTCCTGACTTTC. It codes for CASSSGGAGANVLTF.

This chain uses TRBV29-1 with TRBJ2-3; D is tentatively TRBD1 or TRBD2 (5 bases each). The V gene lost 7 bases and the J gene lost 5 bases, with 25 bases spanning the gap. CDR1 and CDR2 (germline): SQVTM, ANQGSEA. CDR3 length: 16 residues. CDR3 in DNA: TGCAGCGCTGGGGGAGCCGGGACGGCTAGTGGAGATACGCAGTATTTT. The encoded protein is CSAGGAGTASGDTQYF.

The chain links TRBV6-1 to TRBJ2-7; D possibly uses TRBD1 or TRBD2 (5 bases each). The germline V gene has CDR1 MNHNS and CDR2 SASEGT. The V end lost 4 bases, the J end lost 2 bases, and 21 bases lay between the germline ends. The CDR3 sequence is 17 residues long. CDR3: CASSAYGTPTRPYEQYF. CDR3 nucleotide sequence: TGTGCCAGCAGTGCCTATGGGACCCCAACCCGCCCCTACGAGCAGTACTTC.

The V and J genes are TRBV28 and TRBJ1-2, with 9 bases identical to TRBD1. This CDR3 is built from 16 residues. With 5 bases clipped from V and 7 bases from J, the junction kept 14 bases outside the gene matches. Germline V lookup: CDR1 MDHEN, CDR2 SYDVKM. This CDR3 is CASSRTGTGPTGGYTF. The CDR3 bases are TGTGCCAGCAGTCGCACCGGGACAGGGCCGACGGGTGGCTACACCTTC.

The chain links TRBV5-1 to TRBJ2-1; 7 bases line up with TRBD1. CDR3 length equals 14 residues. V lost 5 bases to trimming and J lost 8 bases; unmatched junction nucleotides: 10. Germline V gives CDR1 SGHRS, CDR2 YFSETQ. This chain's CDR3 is CASRTGQVEDEQFF. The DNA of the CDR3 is TGCGCCAGCAGGACCGGACAGGTAGAGGATGAGCAGTTCTTC.

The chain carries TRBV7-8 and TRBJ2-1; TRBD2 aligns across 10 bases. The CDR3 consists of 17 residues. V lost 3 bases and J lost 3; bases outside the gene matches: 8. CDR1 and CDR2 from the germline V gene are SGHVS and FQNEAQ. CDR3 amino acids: CASSLLTSGTLYNEQFF. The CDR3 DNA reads TGTGCCAGCAGCTTGCTTACTAGCGGGACCCTCTACAATGAGCAGTTCTTC.

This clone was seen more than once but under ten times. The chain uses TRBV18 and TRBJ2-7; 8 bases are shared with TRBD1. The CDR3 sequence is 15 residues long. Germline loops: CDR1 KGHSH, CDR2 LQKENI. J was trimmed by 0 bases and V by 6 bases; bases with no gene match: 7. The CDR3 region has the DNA TGTGCCAGCTCCACCGGACAGGGACTCTCCTACGAGCAGTACTTC. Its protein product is CASSTGQGLSYEQYF.

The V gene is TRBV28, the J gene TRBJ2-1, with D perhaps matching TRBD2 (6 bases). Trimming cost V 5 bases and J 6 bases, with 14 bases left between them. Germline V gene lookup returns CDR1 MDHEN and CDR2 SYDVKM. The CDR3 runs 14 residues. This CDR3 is CASSARLVVNEQFF. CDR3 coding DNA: TGTGCCAGCAGTGCCAGACTAGTAGTCAATGAGCAGTTCTTC.

The DNA for the CDR3 is TGTGCCAGCCCCCGGTACAAAGCCGCTTGGTACGAGCAGTACTTC. It is translated as CASPRYKAAWYEQYF. The J gene is TRBJ2-7, the V gene TRBV11-1; D not certain. There are 15 residues in the CDR3. Trimming stripped 8 bases from V and 4 bases from J, with 21 bases between. The germline V gene encodes CDR1 SGHAT and CDR2 FQDESV (reference sequence).

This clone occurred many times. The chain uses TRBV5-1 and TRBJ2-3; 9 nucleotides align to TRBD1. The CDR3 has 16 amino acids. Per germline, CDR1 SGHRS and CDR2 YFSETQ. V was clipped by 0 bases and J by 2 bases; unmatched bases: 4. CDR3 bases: TGCGCCAGCAGCTTGGAGGACAGGGGCGACACAGATACGCAGTATTTT. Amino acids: CASSLEDRGDTDTQYF.

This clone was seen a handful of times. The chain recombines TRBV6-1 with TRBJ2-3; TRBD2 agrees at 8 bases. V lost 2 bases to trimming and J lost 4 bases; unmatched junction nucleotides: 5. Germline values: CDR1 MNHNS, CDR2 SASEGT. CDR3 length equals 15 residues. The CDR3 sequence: CASSEISGSADTQYF. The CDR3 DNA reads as TGTGCCAGCAGTGAAATCAGCGGGAGCGCAGATACGCAGTATTTT.

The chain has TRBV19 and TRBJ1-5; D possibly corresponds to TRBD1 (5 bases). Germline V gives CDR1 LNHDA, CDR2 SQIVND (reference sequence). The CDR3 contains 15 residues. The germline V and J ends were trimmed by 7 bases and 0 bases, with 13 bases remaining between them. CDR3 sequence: CASTRGRDSNQPQHF. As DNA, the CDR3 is TGTGCCAGTACCCGAGGCAGGGATAGCAATCAGCCCCAGCATTTT.

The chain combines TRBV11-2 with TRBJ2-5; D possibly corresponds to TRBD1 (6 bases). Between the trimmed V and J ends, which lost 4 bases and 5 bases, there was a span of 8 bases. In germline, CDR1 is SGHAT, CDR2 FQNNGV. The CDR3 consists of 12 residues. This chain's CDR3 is CASSSQGETQYF. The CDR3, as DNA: TGTGCCAGCAGCTCGCAGGGGGAGACCCAGTACTTC.

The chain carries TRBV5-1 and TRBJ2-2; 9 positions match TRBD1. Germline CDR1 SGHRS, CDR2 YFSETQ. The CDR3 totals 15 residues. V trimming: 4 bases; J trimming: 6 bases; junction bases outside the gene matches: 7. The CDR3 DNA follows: TGCGCCAGCAGCCCAAGGACAGGGGACGCCGGGGAGCTGTTTTTT. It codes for CASSPRTGDAGELFF.

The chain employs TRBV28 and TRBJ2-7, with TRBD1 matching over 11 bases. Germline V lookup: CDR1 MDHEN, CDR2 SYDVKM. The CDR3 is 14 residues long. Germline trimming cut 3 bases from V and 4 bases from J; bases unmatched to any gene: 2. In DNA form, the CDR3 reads TGTGCCAGCAGTTTCGGGACAGGGGGGTACGAGCAGTACTTC. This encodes CASSFGTGGYEQYF.

CDR3 nucleotides: TGTGCCAGCAGCCCAGGGACAGGGGGCGGTTACAATGAGCAGTTCTTC. It encodes CASSPGTGGGYNEQFF. The V call is TRBV7-2, the J call TRBJ2-1; 12 bases align to TRBD1. CDR3 length: 16 amino acids. Per the germline V gene, CDR1 is SGHTA and CDR2 is FQGNSA. J gave up 4 bases and V 5 bases, and 6 bases lay outside the gene matches.

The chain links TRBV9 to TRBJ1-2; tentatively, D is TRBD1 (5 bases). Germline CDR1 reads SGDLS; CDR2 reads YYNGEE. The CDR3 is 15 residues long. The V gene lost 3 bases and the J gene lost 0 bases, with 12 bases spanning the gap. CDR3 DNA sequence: TGTGCCAGCAGCGCGGGGGTCCAAACTAACTATGGCTACACCTTC. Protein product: CASSAGVQTNYGYTF.

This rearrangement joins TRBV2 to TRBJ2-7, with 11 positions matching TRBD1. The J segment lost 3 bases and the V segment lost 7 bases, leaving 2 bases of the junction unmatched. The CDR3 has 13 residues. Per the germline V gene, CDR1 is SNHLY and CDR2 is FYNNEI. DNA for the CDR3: TGTGCCAGCACCGGGACAGGGGGCTACGAGCAGTACTTC. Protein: CASTGTGGYEQYF. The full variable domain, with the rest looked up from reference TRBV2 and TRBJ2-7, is EPEVTQTPSHQVTQMGQEVILRCVPISNHLYFYWYRQILGQKVEFLVSFYNNEISEKSEIFDDQFSVERPDGSNFTLKIRSTKLEDSAMYFCASTGTGGYEQYFGPGTRLTVT.